The 10 T cell receptor beta chains in this list originate from one sample, sequenced in a study of T cell repertoires in cytomegalovirus infection. Their antigens remain unidentified. TCRdb independently ran MiXCR on the reads; one entry per CDR3 protein. The repertoire consists of around 900,000 distinct CDR3 sequences, with roughly 31% occurring once and the leading ten covering around 15%. The source material was cultured CD8+ T cells from PBMCs, sampled from culture after CMV antigen stimulation. The receptors derive from a human donor in good health (CMV status not recorded). Some clones in this sample may be carry-over from other donors' samples.

This clonotype has only a few counts. CDR3 in DNA: TGTGCCAGCAGCGTACTTTCGGGACTAGCCACCTACGAGCAGTACGTC. Residues: CASSVLSGLATYEQYV. The chain has TRBV6-9 and TRBJ2-7; 9 nucleotides match TRBD2. The germline gives CDR1 MNHGY, CDR2 SVAAGI. The junction had 11 bases not matched to a gene; V was cut back by 6 bases and J by 2 bases. CDR3 length: 16 residues.

This clonotype came up many times. The chain couples TRBV7-8 to TRBJ1-4; D remains unclear. Germline V gene data show CDR1 as SGHVS and CDR2 as FQNEAQ. The CDR3 consists of 11 residues. Trimming left V 4 bases short and J 12 bases short, with 9 bases between. CDR3 nucleotides: TGTGCCAGCAGCTCCCGGGCGGAACTGTTTTTT. Residues: CASSSRAELFF.

This clonotype has only a few counts. The chain employs TRBV11-3 and TRBJ2-2, with TRBD2 matching 13 bases. Per the germline V gene, CDR1 is SGHNT and CDR2 is YENEEA. CDR3 size: 17 residues. J lost 4 bases, V lost 4 bases, and 6 bases had no gene match. CDR3 in amino acids: CASSSTSGGAGTGELFF. CDR3 coding DNA: TGTGCCAGCAGCTCAACTAGCGGGGGGGCCGGCACCGGGGAGCTGTTTTTT.

Many counts were recorded for this clonotype. J is TRBJ2-7 and V is TRBV7-8; D could derive from TRBD1 or TRBD2 (6 bases each). The CDR3 sequence is 15 residues long. The V end was cut by 5 bases, the J end by 0 bases, with 14 bases between. Germline-derived CDR1 and CDR2 are SGHVS and FQNEAQ. CDR3 nucleotide sequence: TGTGCCAGCAGCACCCGGGGGCGAAGCTCCTACGAGCAGTACTTC. The encoded protein is CASSTRGRSSYEQYF.

Notes on this clonotype: A clone one base away is much larger, so this may be a read error. CDR3: CANSSGVGNQPQHF. The CDR3 DNA follows: TGTGCCAACAGCTCTGGGGTTGGCAATCAGCCCCAGCATTTT. The rearrangement joins TRBV7-6 to TRBJ1-5; D remains ambiguous. CDR1 is SGHVS, CDR2 FNYEAQ, per germline. This CDR3 has 14 amino acids.

This clonotype was seen a handful of times. The gene calls are TRBV3-1 and TRBJ2-2; 7 nucleotides agree with TRBD2. The J segment lost 0 bases and the V segment lost 5 bases, leaving 6 bases of the junction unmatched. From germline, CDR1 is LGHDT and CDR2 YNNKEL (reference sequence). The CDR3 consists of 16 residues. The chain's CDR3 is CASSERGVTNTGELFF. The CDR3, as DNA: TGTGCCAGCAGCGAACGGGGGGTGACGAACACCGGGGAGCTGTTTTTT.

Note on this clonotype: Germline is not matched at one junction end, which may reflect a read error. The CDR3 nucleotides read TGTGCCAGCAGTCTCCTGGGACTAGCGGGGGGGCCGAATGGGCAGTTCTTC. Translated, it gives CASSLLGLAGGPNGQFF. This sequence joins TRBV6-4 and TRBJ2-1; 16 nucleotides line up with TRBD2. The CDR3 totals 17 residues. CDR1 is MRHNA and CDR2 is SNTAGT in the germline V gene.

This chain uses TRBV7-1 with TRBJ1-5; D is undetermined. TRBV7-1 falls under the ORF class, with uncertain function. Trimming removed 5 bases at V and 2 bases at J, with 10 bases between. The CDR3 sequence is 14 residues long. CDR3 nucleotides: TGTGCCAGCAGCAACCTCCGGGGCAATCAGCCCCAGCATTTT. It codes for CASSNLRGNQPQHF.

This clonotype was observed at least ten times. The V gene is TRBV7-9, the J gene TRBJ1-2; TRBD1 might be the D (5 bases). From germline, CDR1 is SEHNR and CDR2 FQNEAQ (reference sequence). CDR3 length: 14 residues. V lost 2 bases and J 4 bases, leaving 11 bases between the germline ends. The CDR3 sequence: CASSLSAGSYGYTF. In DNA, the CDR3 is TGTGCCAGCAGCTTAAGTGCAGGGAGCTATGGCTACACCTTC.

The chain combines TRBV28 with TRBJ1-5, with D uncertain. The CDR3 runs to 13 residues. CDR1 MDHEN and CDR2 SYDVKM come from the germline V gene. V was trimmed by 5 bases and J by 7 bases, leaving 12 bases between them. The DNA for the CDR3 is TGTGCCAGCAGTAAAAGGGCAGTACAGCCCCAGCATTTT. Amino acid sequence: CASSKRAVQPQHF.